The T cell receptor (beta chain) described here comes from a study of T cells in Graves' hyperthyroidism and ophthalmopathy (dated by TCRdb to 2018 to 2020). Study-wide context: Peripheral blood was collected at initial diagnosis, before any treatment. TCR V-J signatures able to tell the groups apart were searched for in a discovery cohort of approximately 95 patients, of whom more than 40 had Graves' ophthalmopathy and about 60 had stable Graves' hyperthyroidism. Once sampling was done, hyperthyroidism patients were given methimazole at a starting dose of 30 mg daily, whereas ophthalmopathy patients were given high-dose intravenous methylprednisolone. In roughly six Graves' hyperthyroidism patients, the study also compared T-cell repertoires from thyroid tissue with T-cell repertoires from blood. Prospective prediction of ophthalmopathy was tested in an independent validation cohort of approximately 19 hyperthyroidism patients and 15 to 17 patients who later progressed to ophthalmopathy. The approximately 100 discovery patients were randomly divided into training and test sets at a 7:3 ratio. The paper reports TCR Vbeta CDR3 sequencing of some 140 peripheral blood samples: 43 ophthalmopathy, under 85 hyperthyroidism and about 17 progressor patients. The paper as a whole reports these results and caveats: A 13 V-J signature model separated ophthalmopathy from stable hyperthyroidism, with around 90% sensitivity and roughly 82% specificity in cross-validation and 80%/75% in testing. Sample size was not statistically predetermined, and blinding of investigators to group allocation was not performed. Most expanded thyroid clonotypes (frequency above 0.001) were also found in blood, which suggests that blood repertoires may mirror thyroid immune responses. In validation, progression to ophthalmopathy was predicted by the model with around 71% sensitivity and roughly 76% specificity, a median of about 6.8 months before onset.

The TCR beta CDR3 regions were amplified from RNA transcripts. For the first round of RT-PCR on the TCR CDR3, the HTBI primer set was used together with the Qiagen OneStep RT-PCR kit. The libraries were constructed in a second round of multiplex PCR and then size-selected and purified. The libraries were sequenced on an Illumina HiSeq2000 using paired-end 100 bp reads. Per the authors' processing: SOAPnuke was used to process the raw data, with reads discarded if the reads contained adapters or uncalled bases, had a mean Phred below 15, or lacked an exact constant-primer or identifier match. High-quality paired reads were merged with COPE v1.2.5, and unique nucleotide sequences were defined as clonotypes. MiTCR v1.1 was used to align the clonotypes against IMGT TRBV, TRBD and TRBJ reference segments. The analysis was restricted to V-J combinations with a frequency above 0.0001, which together covered 99.2% of the repertoires. The TCS score was defined as F50 (clonal expansion) divided by E x V (chaos), with BLOSUM62-based TCRdist calculated between CDR3 peptides within each V-J. Welch's t-statistics and random forest reduced 500 to 650 V-J features to roughly 13, which were used in a naive Bayes classifier (R e1071). The raw public reads went through TCRdb reprocessing: fastp at Q25, MiXCR clone calling, in-frame beta chains kept. Each CDR3 protein appears once, grouped with its most common genes and DNA. TCRdb's processing, not the authors', yielded these V and J calls. In all, the sample holds around 690,000 distinct CDR3 sequences, and 15% to 20% of those were seen once. The ten largest clones take up 15% to 19% of the sample.

In regard to this clonotype: It has no known antigen specificity. No base qualities exist here, and no much larger clone lies one base off it.

V trim: 6 bases; J trim: 6 bases; unmatched bases: 15. The CDR3 goes from the cysteine to the phenylalanine over 16 residues. CDR3 DNA is the only sequence kept; it has 48 bases, read in frame from the first base. CDR1 and CDR2 are drawn from the germline V gene (reference sequence): DFQATT, SNEGSKA. Stable Graves' hyperthyroidism was defined as no progression to ophthalmopathy during 18 months of follow-up. Hyperthyroidism patients were newly diagnosed, with disease duration under 2 months, and aged 18 to 65 years. The study excluded patients with uncontrolled infections, other autoimmune diseases, pregnancy or lactation. Diagnoses relied on clinical symptoms, serum thyroxine and TRAb, thyroid ultrasound and orbital computed tomography. Ficoll-Paque density gradient centrifugation was used to isolate PBMCs from around 9.1 ml of fresh peripheral blood. Total RNA was extracted using Trizol reagent, and RNA quality was assessed on an Agilent 2100 Bioanalyzer.

The clonotype was recovered from a man aged 50 or older with Graves' hyperthyroidism. Recombination connected TRBV20-1 to TRBJ2-7, and 12 junction bases match TRBD2. Input material: blood. DNA sequence: TGCAGTGCCAAACCGTTTTTACTAGCGGGAGGCGGCGAGCAGTACTTC. Its translation reads: CSAKPFLLAGGGEQYF.